Listed below are T cell receptor beta chains from one sample, sequenced in a study of PD-1 blockade in classical Hodgkin lymphoma. The table came from immunoSEQ multiplex PCR; TCRdb's copy has only in-frame clones and leaves some out. The table lists almost 20,000 clones, more than 80% of them singletons. Sequences were derived from CD8+ T cells from blood, sampled before the fourth cycle of nivolumab. These receptor sequences come from a human donor with classical Hodgkin lymphoma. The CDR3 runs from the conserved cysteine through the conserved F or W. The D gene is left open where the match is weak. Size tells how often a clone was seen (once, few, many) or the class of an expanded clone, and some rows leave it out.

v_call,clone_size,j_call,d_call,cdr3_nt,cdr3_aa
TRBV13,.,TRBJ2-1,.,TGTGCCAGCAGCCAAATGGGGGGATCCTACAATGAGCAGTTCTTC,CASSQMGGSYNEQFF
TRBV11-2,once,TRBJ2-1,.,TGTGCCAGCAGCCCCCTGAGTAATGAGCAGTTCTTC,CASSPLSNEQFF
TRBV6-5,.,TRBJ1-1,.,TGTGCCAGCATCGCATGGGGGGGCTGGAACACTGAAGCTTTCTTT,CASIAWGGWNTEAFF
TRBV29-1,.,TRBJ2-1,.,TGCAGCGTACCCGGGACTCGAACCTACAATGAGCAGTTCTTC,CSVPGTRTYNEQFF
TRBV11-2,once,TRBJ2-1,.,TGTGCCAGCAGCCCAAATAGCGCCGAGCAGTTCTTC,CASSPNSAEQFF
TRBV12-5,.,TRBJ1-2,.,TGTGCTAGTGGTTTGGTCACTCGACAGATTAACTATGGCTACACCTTC,CASGLVTRQINYGYTF
TRBV9,.,TRBJ2-3,TRBD2,TGTGCCAGCCATCCTTCCGGGGGGGCCTTCACAGATACGCAGTATTTT,CASHPSGGAFTDTQYF
TRBV28,.,TRBJ1-4,.,TGTGCCAGCAGTTTATGGGGGGAAGCAACTAATGAAAAACTGTTTTTT,CASSLWGEATNEKLFF
TRBV28,.,TRBJ1-6,.,TGTGCCAGCAGTTTGAGGGACACCTATTCACCCCTCCACTTT,CASSLRDTYSPLHF
TRBV5-1,once,TRBJ2-3,TRBD1,TGCGCCAGCAGCTTGGTTATGGGACAGGGAATATGGGATACGCAGTATTTT,CASSLVMGQGIWDTQYF
TRBV13,.,TRBJ1-3,.,TGTGCCAGCAGCCCGATTGACTCTGGAAACACCATATATTTT,CASSPIDSGNTIYF
TRBV4-1,.,TRBJ1-1,.,TGCGCCAGCAGCCAAGAGGACACGAACACTGAAGCTTTCTTT,CASSQEDTNTEAFF
TRBV7-6,.,TRBJ2-7,.,TGTGCCAGCAGCTCCCAGACTGATGCCTACGAGCAGTACTTC,CASSSQTDAYEQYF
TRBV7-2,.,TRBJ2-7,.,TGTGCCAGCAAGGGAGACCACTCCTACGAGCAGTACTTC,CASKGDHSYEQYF
TRBV11-2,.,TRBJ1-2,.,TGTGCCAGCAGCTCGGTCGGGCGCTATGGCTACACCTTC,CASSSVGRYGYTF
TRBV13,.,TRBJ1-1,.,TGTGCCAGCAGCCAAGGACAGTTTGAAGCTTTCTTT,CASSQGQFEAFF
TRBV4-1,.,TRBJ1-3,TRBD1,TGCGCCAGCAGCCAGGACAGGTGGGACACCATATATTTT,CASSQDRWDTIYF
TRBV19,.,TRBJ1-1,TRBD1,TGTGCCAGTAGTATTTACAGGGGGAACACTGAAGCTTTCTTT,CASSIYRGNTEAFF
TRBV10-3,once,TRBJ2-1,TRBD2,TGTGCCATCAGTGAGCCCCAGGGGACTAGCGGGGTTTCCTACAATGAGCAGTTCTTC,CAISEPQGTSGVSYNEQFF
TRBV9,.,TRBJ1-2,.,TGTGCCAGCAGCGTAGTTACGGGTCGCGATGGCTACACCTTC,CASSVVTGRDGYTF
TRBV7-9,.,TRBJ1-2,.,TGTGCCAGCAGCTTAGGGCAGGGCTACACCTTC,CASSLGQGYTF
TRBV13,.,TRBJ1-6,TRBD1,TGTGCCAGCGCGGGACAGGGGGCCTCCTATAATTCACCCCTCCACTTT,CASAGQGASYNSPLHF
TRBV5-4,few,TRBJ1-1,.,TGTGCCAGCAGCTTGGACAGCTCTGAAGCTTTCTTT,CASSLDSSEAFF
TRBV4-2,once,TRBJ2-7,.,TGTGCCAGCAGCCACCGGGACATAACCTACGAGCAGTACTTC,CASSHRDITYEQYF
TRBV29-1,.,TRBJ2-1,.,TGCAGCGTTGACGGGCTAGCGAGGTACAATGAGCAGTTCTTC,CSVDGLARYNEQFF
TRBV4-2,.,TRBJ2-3,.,TGTGCCAGCAGCCTAGGGGGGATCACAGATACGCAGTATTTT,CASSLGGITDTQYF
TRBV10-1,.,TRBJ2-7,TRBD1,TGCGCCAGCAGTGAGACGGACAGGGGATACGAGCAGTACTTC,CASSETDRGYEQYF
TRBV15,.,TRBJ1-3,.,TGTGCCACCAGGGGCGGGGGGCTTAGCGGAAACACCATATATTTT,CATRGGGLSGNTIYF
TRBV15,.,TRBJ1-2,.,TGTGCCACCAGCACCGCCACAGCGCTAAAGTATGGCTACACCTTC,CATSTATALKYGYTF
TRBV30,.,TRBJ2-5,.,TGTGCCTGGAGTCGGGACTACCAAGAGACCCAGTACTTC,CAWSRDYQETQYF
TRBV10-3,.,TRBJ2-7,.,TGTGCCATCAGTGAGCCCGATTCTGCCTACGAGCAGTACTTC,CAISEPDSAYEQYF
TRBV6-1,.,TRBJ2-7,.,TGTGCCAGCAGTGATTTGGGGGGTTCCTCCTACGAGCAGTACTTC,CASSDLGGSSYEQYF
TRBV18,.,TRBJ2-7,.,TGTGCCAGCTCACCAAACCAGGACGAGCAGTACTTC,CASSPNQDEQYF
TRBV5-4,.,TRBJ2-7,TRBD2,TGTGCCAGCAGCTTGGGTAGGACTAGCTTCTACGAGCAGTACTTC,CASSLGRTSFYEQYF
TRBV5-5,.,TRBJ2-7,TRBD1,TGTGCCAGCAGGGACAGGGGAGGGAAGCGCTCCTACGAGCAGTACTTC,CASRDRGGKRSYEQYF
TRBV7-9,.,TRBJ2-7,.,TGTGCCAGCAGCTCCCCTGGGTCGTTCGAGCAGTACTTC,CASSSPGSFEQYF
TRBV6-1,.,TRBJ2-4,TRBD1,TGTGCCATCACAGGGGACCTCCTAGCCAAAAACATTCAGTACTTC,CAITGDLLAKNIQYF
TRBV11-3,.,TRBJ2-7,TRBD1,TGTGCCAGCAGGGTTCCGGGACAGGGCCCCTACGAGCAGTACTTC,CASRVPGQGPYEQYF
TRBV6-5,once,TRBJ1-2,.,TGTGCCAGCAGTTCCTCTTTTGAGGCGGGTAACTATGGCTACACCTTC,CASSSSFEAGNYGYTF
TRBV5-6,.,TRBJ2-7,.,TGTGCCAGCAGCTTGGGCCCAGGGCTGTACTTC,CASSLGPGLYF
TRBV9,.,TRBJ1-1,TRBD1,TGTGCCAGCAGCCCCAGGGGGCTGGGAAGGACTGAAGCTTTCTTT,CASSPRGLGRTEAFF
TRBV5-1,.,TRBJ1-4,.,TGCGCCAGCAGCTTGGCCGCCTACCCAACTAATGAAAAACTGTTTTTT,CASSLAAYPTNEKLFF
TRBV6-6,.,TRBJ2-7,.,TGTGCCAGCAGTTCGCGGGACGAGCAGTACTTC,CASSSRDEQYF
TRBV19,few,TRBJ2-7,.,TGTGCCAGTAGTGCCGGGACGGACTACGAGCAGTACTTC,CASSAGTDYEQYF
TRBV9,.,TRBJ2-3,.,TGTGCCAGCAGCCTCACGGGGGAGCCGGGAGATACGCAGTATTTT,CASSLTGEPGDTQYF
TRBV6-6,.,TRBJ1-4,.,TGTGCCAGCAGTAAAGACAGGCCTGTTAATGAAAAACTGTTTTTT,CASSKDRPVNEKLFF
TRBV7-9,.,TRBJ2-7,TRBD1,TGTGCCAGCAGCTTAGCCAGACAGGGCTACGAGCAGTACTTC,CASSLARQGYEQYF
TRBV7-9,.,TRBJ1-2,.,TGTGCCAGCAGCTTAGATCTCAGCCCTAACTATGGCTACACCTTC,CASSLDLSPNYGYTF
TRBV4-1,.,TRBJ2-1,.,TGCGCCAGCAGCGACGCCGAGGAGAAGCAGTTCTTC,CASSDAEEKQFF
TRBV12-1,.,TRBJ1-1,.,TGTGCCAGCAGCTACGAGGGTGAAGCTTTCTTT,CASSYEGEAFF
TRBV19,.,TRBJ1-6,.,TGTGCCAGTAGTATAAGTGGTTGGAACAATAATTCACCCCTCCACTTT,CASSISGWNNNSPLHF